This T cell receptor beta chain was recovered during a study of identical twins. Findings of the study overall: Compared with models, monozygotic twins showed more out-of-frame TCR alpha sharing. Insertions were reduced in abundant cord blood beta clonotypes but not in memory repertoires.

This clonotype turned up a few times. The antigen is undetermined. It was template switching that added a universal primer site, and there were unique molecular identifiers on the cDNA. TCRdb itself ran the 5' RACE reads through MiXCR, one entry per CDR3 protein. The table lists 1.5 million to 2 million distinct CDR3 sequences, about 32% of them singletons. The TCR was taken from a newborn girl in good health. Sequenced sample: cord blood.

The DNA for the CDR3 is TGTGCCACCAGAGGGGGAGTGAATACAGATACGCAGTATTTT. Translated, it gives CATRGGVNTDTQYF. This sequence joins TRBV5-6 and TRBJ2-3; a weak D match, TRBD1 (6 bases). V was clipped by 9 bases and J by 3 bases, with 17 bases between them. The germline gives CDR1 SGHDT, CDR2 YYEEEE. This CDR3 has 14 residues.